This T cell receptor (beta chain) emerged from a study of shared clonotypes between healthy human individuals. The authors divided CD4+ cells into CD45RA+ naive and CD45RA-negative memory subsets. Assay used: immunoSEQ multiplex PCR; TCRdb lists only in-frame clones, some missing. The sample lists roughly 2 million clones; approximately 94% were seen once. Concerning this clone itself: Other DNA sequences in the same sample also yield this CDR3.

The junction had 7 bases not matched to a gene; V was cut back by 4 bases and J by 4 bases. Germline V CDR1 and CDR2: SGHRS, YFSETQ. The length of the CDR3 is 14 residues. The sequence came from a man aged 18-30 years in good health. The material sequenced was naive CD4+ T cells sorted from blood. The sample's subset: CD45RA+ positively selected. This sequence joins TRBV5-1 and TRBJ2-5; 7 bases are a match to TRBD2. The CDR3 reads CASSPTSGGETQYF. CDR3 DNA sequence: TGCGCCAGCAGCCCCACCTCGGGGGGAGAGACCCAGTACTTC.